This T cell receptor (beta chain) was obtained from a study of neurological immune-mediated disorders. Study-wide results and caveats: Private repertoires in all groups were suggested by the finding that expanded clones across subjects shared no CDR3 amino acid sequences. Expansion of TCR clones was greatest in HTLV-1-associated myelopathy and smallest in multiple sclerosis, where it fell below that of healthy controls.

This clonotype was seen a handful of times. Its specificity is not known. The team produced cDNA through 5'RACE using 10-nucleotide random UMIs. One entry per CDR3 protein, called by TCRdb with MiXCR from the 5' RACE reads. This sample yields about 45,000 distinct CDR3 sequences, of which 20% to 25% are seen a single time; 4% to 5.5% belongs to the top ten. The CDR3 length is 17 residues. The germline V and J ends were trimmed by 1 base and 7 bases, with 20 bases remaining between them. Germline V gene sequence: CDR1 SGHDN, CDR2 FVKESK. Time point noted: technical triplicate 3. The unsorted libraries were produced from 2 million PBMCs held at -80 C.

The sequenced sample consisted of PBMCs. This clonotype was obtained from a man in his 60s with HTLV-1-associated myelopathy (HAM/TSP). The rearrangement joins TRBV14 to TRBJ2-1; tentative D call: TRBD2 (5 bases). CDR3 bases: TGTGCCAGCAGCCAAGGAGCGGCGGTCAGACTAAGGAATGAGCAGTTCTTC. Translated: CASSQGAAVRLRNEQFF.